This passage covers 2 T cell receptor beta chains from one sample sequenced in a study of T cell repertoires in cytomegalovirus infection. TCRdb used MiXCR to reprocess the reads, holding one entry per CDR3 protein. The data contain fewer than 200,000 distinct CDR3 sequences, around 15% of them singletons. Material: PBMCs. The source of these receptors is a human donor in good health (CMV status not recorded). Some clones in this sample may be carry-over from other donors' samples.

The chain links TRBV29-1 to TRBJ2-5; the D call may be TRBD1 or TRBD2 (5 bases each). The V gene lost 7 bases and the J gene lost 2 bases, with 11 bases spanning the gap. Germline lookup yields CDR1 SQVTM and CDR2 ANQGSEA. The CDR3 spans 12 residues. The DNA for the CDR3 is TGCAGCGCCTCCGGGGCGCAAGAGACCCAGTACTTC. This sequence encodes CSASGAQETQYF. Combining the CDR3 with reference TRBV29-1 and TRBJ2-5 gives the whole variable domain SAVISQKPSRDICQRGTSLTIQCQVDSQVTMMFWYRQQPGQSLTLIATANQGSEATYESGFVIDKFPISRPNLTFSTLTVSNMSPEDSSIYLCSASGAQETQYFGPGTRLLVL.

This chain joins TRBV23-1 and TRBJ2-1; D tentatively reads TRBD1 or TRBD2 (5 bases each). TRBV23-1 qualifies as an ORF whose function is uncertain. Deletions cut 0 bases from V and 7 bases from J, with 22 bases between. The CDR3 spans 18 residues. Here the CDR3 DNA reads TGCGCCAGCAGTCAATCCGGCCCGGACTCTGGGGGTGGTAATGAGCAGTTCTTC. It codes for CASSQSGPDSGGGNEQFF.